This TCR beta chain comes out of a study of metastatic and nonmetastatic thyroid tumors. Regarding this clone: Its cognate antigen is unknown.

Findings and caveats of the study: The study reportedly found significantly higher TCR beta diversity in malignant thyroid tumors than benign nodules, in blood and tumor.

Thyroid surgery was performed in patients who had received no treatment beforehand. Authors' methods: The distant-metastasis classifier for papillary thyroid cancer was built from CDR3 differences across clinicopathological groups. TCRdb recomputed clones from the PCR reads via MiXCR. The V and J calls come from TCRdb's annotation, not from the publication. The sample holds 14,000 to 15,000 clones, approximately 3.9% seen once. Trimming removed 0 bases from V and 7 bases from J, with 9 bases in between. CDR1 and CDR2 from the germline V gene are DFQATT and SNEGSKA (reference sequence). The CDR3 consists of 12 residues.

This chain links TRBV20-1 with TRBJ1-1; TRBD1 might be the D (5 bases). The receptor comes from a female donor with papillary thyroid cancer or a benign thyroid nodule (not recorded which). Some clones in this sample may be carry-over from other donors' samples. The sample consisted of tumor tissue. CDR3 DNA: TGCAGTGCTAGAGATATGACAGATGAAGCTTTCTTT. This encodes CSARDMTDEAFF.